A single sample gave rise to the 21 T cell receptor beta chains below, sequenced in a study of OX40 agonist ivuxolimab in advanced cancers. Using immunoSEQ multiplex PCR, the repertoire was profiled, and TCRdb retains in-frame clones only, with some absent. The sample carries some 35,000 clones, nearly 85% recorded once. The material was CD4+ or CD8+ T cells sorted from blood, obtained in a trial of the OX40 agonist ivuxolimab. The receptors stem from an adult with an advanced solid tumor such as melanoma, head and neck, liver or kidney cancer.

The rearrangement uses TRBV10-3 and TRBJ2-2, with 8 bases identical to TRBD1. The CDR3 runs to 14 residues. Trimming cost V 11 bases and J 5 bases; bases outside gene matches: 10. Germline values: CDR1 ENHRY, CDR2 SYGVKD. CDR3 amino acids: CAPSGGEDTGELFF. CDR3 sequence (DNA): TGTGCCCCGTCAGGGGGCGAGGATACCGGGGAGCTGTTTTTT.

This clone was seen a few times. The rearrangement uses TRBV6-4 and TRBJ2-1; 13 bases are shared with TRBD2. V shed 5 bases, J shed 4 bases, and the junction held 5 bases outside the gene matches. This CDR3 has 16 residues. Looked up from germline, CDR1 is MRHNA and CDR2 is SNTAGT. The CDR3 loop is CASSHTSGGGYNEQFF. The CDR3 DNA reads as TGTGCCAGCAGTCATACTAGCGGGGGGGGTTACAATGAGCAGTTCTTC.

The chain combines TRBV4-3 with TRBJ2-1; TRBD2 matches 7 bases. The CDR3 is 16 residues long. Germline values: CDR1 LGHNA, CDR2 YSLEER. The V gene end was trimmed by 0 bases and the J gene end by 0 bases; junction bases not matched to a gene: 2. For the CDR3, the DNA is TGCGCCAGCAGCCAAGATCGCGGGAGCTCCTACAATGAGCAGTTCTTC. Amino acids: CASSQDRGSSYNEQFF.

The rearrangement links TRBV30 to TRBJ1-6, with TRBD1 identical over 10 bases. The CDR3 sequence is 17 residues long. The germline gives CDR1 GTSNPN, CDR2 SVGIG (reference sequence). Trimming removed 4 bases from V and 7 bases from J; junction bases left unmatched: 13. CDR3 in amino acids: CAWTPLGTGDLNSPLHF. The DNA of the CDR3 is TGTGCCTGGACTCCCCTCGGGACAGGGGATTTGAATTCACCCCTCCACTTT.

The rearrangement uses TRBV5-1 and TRBJ1-1; weak D call: TRBD1 (5 bases). The CDR3 has 11 amino acids. Trimming left V 0 bases short and J 8 bases short, with 5 bases between. Per germline, CDR1 SGHRS and CDR2 YFSETQ. CDR3: CASSLGTEAFF. DNA for the CDR3: TGCGCCAGCAGCTTGGGGACAGAAGCTTTCTTT.

This clone came up once. This sequence joins TRBV5-1 and TRBJ2-1, with 7 bases that match TRBD1. The germline V gene has CDR1 SGHRS and CDR2 YFSETQ. Germline trimming cut 0 bases from V and 4 bases from J; bases unmatched to any gene: 7. CDR3 size: 16 residues. The CDR3 bases are TGCGCCAGCAGCTTGGGCATCGGGACAGCATACAATGAGCAGTTCTTC. It yields the protein CASSLGIGTAYNEQFF.

The chain employs TRBV6-1 and TRBJ2-7, with 8 bases matching TRBD2. Germline V gives CDR1 MNHNS, CDR2 SASEGT. Losses at the gene ends were 1 base for V and 6 bases for J; bases not matched to a gene: 8. The CDR3 contains 15 residues. The CDR3 reads CASSEGPSGGGEQYF. The CDR3 DNA reads TGTGCCAGCAGTGAAGGTCCCTCGGGAGGGGGCGAGCAGTACTTC.

The chain uses TRBV5-1 and TRBJ1-2; 9 positions match TRBD1. Germline V gene lookup returns CDR1 SGHRS and CDR2 YFSETQ. V was clipped by 4 bases and J by 4 bases; unmatched bases: 5. The CDR3 runs to 14 residues. The CDR3 region is CASSTGTGTYGYTF. The CDR3 DNA is TGCGCCAGCAGCACAGGGACAGGGACCTATGGCTACACCTTC.

The chain employs TRBV19 and TRBJ2-7, with 7 bases aligning to TRBD1. CDR1 LNHDA and CDR2 SQIVND come from the germline V gene (reference sequence). CDR3 length equals 11 residues. Trimming removed 10 bases from V and 2 bases from J; junction bases left unmatched: 2. The CDR3 sequence is CATQGAYEQYF. DNA of the CDR3: TGTGCCACCCAGGGGGCCTACGAGCAGTACTTC.

The table lists this clone with a count of one. V is TRBV9 and J is TRBJ1-2, with TRBD1 matching 8 bases. There are 14 residues in the CDR3. V lost 4 bases, J lost 2 bases, and 4 bases stayed unmatched. From germline, CDR1 is SGDLS and CDR2 YYNGEE. CDR3 sequence (DNA): TGTGCCAGCAGCACAAGGACAGGGAACTATGGCTACACCTTC. Translating it yields CASSTRTGNYGYTF.

The chain is built from TRBV4-1 and TRBJ2-6; no firm D call. Trimming removed 2 bases from V and 4 bases from J, with 6 bases in between. The CDR3 has 14 amino acids. Germline CDR1 and CDR2: MGHRA and YSYEKL. The CDR3 region is CASSQNIGANVLTF. As DNA, the CDR3 is TGCGCCAGCAGCCAAAACATAGGGGCCAACGTCCTGACTTTC.

This clone showed up just once. The rearrangement links TRBV6-4 to TRBJ1-2; D not resolved. CDR3 length: 15 residues. Germline values: CDR1 MRHNA, CDR2 SNTAGT. V was pared by 8 bases and J by 4 bases, with 20 bases between. CDR3 sequence (DNA): TGTGCCAGCCCTGACGAGTTTAACGGCGGCTATGGCTACACCTTC. It encodes CASPDEFNGGYGYTF.

This clone showed up just a few times. CDR3 region: CASSLTSGSNEQFF. CDR3 coding DNA: TGTGCCAGCAGTTTGACTAGCGGGAGTAATGAGCAGTTCTTC. The genes are TRBV7-9 and TRBJ2-1; 12 nucleotides align to TRBD2. This CDR3 region has 14 residues. The germline V gene encodes CDR1 SEHNR and CDR2 FQNEAQ (reference sequence). J was trimmed by 7 bases and V by 6 bases; bases with no gene match: 4.

The chain has TRBV21-1 and TRBJ2-5; the table's D call of TRBD1 was not tested on the DNA. The better agreement between TRBJ2-7 and the DNA end casts doubt on the J call. TRBV21-1 is labeled a pseudogene. CDR3 length: 17 amino acids. The CDR3 region has the DNA TGTGCCAGCAGCAATCTTGGCAGGGGGATTTGGATTGACGAGCAGTACTTC. Protein: CASSNLGRGIWIDEQYF.

V usage is TRBV5-4 and J usage is TRBJ1-2; no clear D. Deletions cut 3 bases from V and 7 bases from J, with 13 bases between. This CDR3 is built from 13 residues. Per the germline V gene, CDR1 is SGHNT and CDR2 is YYREEE (reference sequence). CDR3 nucleotide sequence: TGTGCCAGCAGCTCGATGATAGATTTTGGCTACACCTTC. Protein: CASSSMIDFGYTF.

This clone was counted a single time. The chain carries TRBV7-3 and TRBJ2-1; a possible D gene is TRBD2 (6 bases). V lost 1 base and J 1 base, leaving 8 bases between the germline ends. The CDR3 is 15 amino acids. Germline assignment: CDR1 SGHTA and CDR2 FQGTGA. CDR3 in amino acids: CASSLSGGSYNEQFF. The CDR3 DNA reads TGTGCCAGCAGCTTAAGTGGGGGGTCCTACAATGAGCAGTTCTTC.

The chain is built from TRBV6-6 and TRBJ1-1; D is unclear. The CDR3 has 11 residues. Trimming shortened V by 4 bases and J by 1 base, and 1 base separated the two germline ends. CDR1 and CDR2 from the germline V gene are MNHNY and SVGAGI (reference sequence). The CDR3 spells CASSSNTEAFF. The CDR3 DNA reads as TGTGCCAGCAGTTCGAACACTGAAGCTTTCTTT.

This clone is judged large. The chain uses TRBV7-6 and TRBJ1-2; perhaps TRBD1 as D (5 bases). Trimming cost V 4 bases and J 4 bases, with 13 bases left between them. CDR1 and CDR2 (germline): SGHVS, FNYEAQ. CDR3 size: 14 residues. The CDR3 loop is CASSSSGAAYGYTF. In DNA form, the CDR3 reads TGTGCCAGCAGCTCGAGTGGGGCAGCCTATGGCTACACCTTC.

V is TRBV6-4 and J is TRBJ2-1; TRBD2 might be the D (7 bases). Germline-derived CDR1 and CDR2 are MRHNA and SNTAGT. Trimming took 4 bases from V and 7 from J, leaving 17 bases between them. This CDR3 spans 15 amino acids. DNA of the CDR3: TGTGCCAGCAGTGCGATGGGGGAGGGGGGGAATGAGCAGTTCTTC. Translation: CASSAMGEGGNEQFF.

V and J are TRBV6-1 and TRBJ2-5; a possible D gene is TRBD2 (5 bases). CDR3 size: 13 residues. Germline CDR1 and CDR2: MNHNS and SASEGT. V was shortened by 3 bases and J by 1 base, with 6 bases between the two germline ends. The DNA of the CDR3 is TGTGCCAGCAGTGACCGGGGCCAAGAGACCCAGTACTTC. This gives the protein CASSDRGQETQYF.

V is TRBV6-1 and J is TRBJ1-5; D is undetermined. Germline V gives CDR1 MNHNS, CDR2 SASEGT. CDR3 length equals 13 residues. Trimming removed 2 bases at V and 6 bases at J, with 8 bases between. The CDR3: CASSELVGQPQHF. CDR3 DNA sequence: TGTGCCAGCAGTGAACTGGTCGGTCAGCCCCAGCATTTT.